The 27 T cell receptor beta chains given below trace back to one sample, sequenced in a study of T cells after yellow fever vaccination. TCRdb re-called the 5' RACE reads through MiXCR, storing one row per CDR3 protein. The data show 300,000 to 400,000 distinct CDR3 sequences, about 4% seen once. The source material was PBMCs, sampled 5 days after the yellow fever booster vaccination. The receptors were gathered from a man between 18 and 29 years old who received the YFV17D yellow fever vaccine.

The sample holds many counts of this clonotype. The chain has TRBV29-1 and TRBJ2-5, with 9 bases lining up with TRBD1. This CDR3 is built from 14 residues. CDR1 is SQVTM and CDR2 is ANQGSEA in the germline V gene. J was trimmed by 6 bases and V by 0 bases; bases with no gene match: 5. Here the CDR3 reads CSVEEGTGTKTQYF. CDR3 in DNA: TGCAGCGTTGAAGAGGGGACAGGGACGAAGACCCAGTACTTC.

The rearrangement uses TRBV12-3 or TRBV12-4 and TRBJ1-5, with a tentative D call TRBD1 (5 bases). The V gene lost 3 bases and the J gene lost 6 bases, with 12 bases spanning the gap. The CDR3 covers 14 residues. CDR3 sequence reads: CASSFRQGTQPQHF. Written as DNA, the CDR3 is TGTGCCAGCAGTTTTCGGCAGGGCACTCAGCCCCAGCATTTT.

This clonotype was observed a handful of times. The chain couples TRBV6-4 to TRBJ2-1; possibly TRBD1 or TRBD2 for D (5 bases each). Germline V gene lookup returns CDR1 MRHNA and CDR2 SNTAGT. The V end lost 8 bases, the J end lost 7 bases, and 24 bases lay between the germline ends. The CDR3 runs to 16 residues. CDR3 loop: CASPLDLPRAWNEQFF. CDR3 nucleotide sequence: TGTGCCAGCCCCCTGGACTTACCCAGGGCCTGGAATGAGCAGTTCTTC.

The chain joins TRBV12-3 or TRBV12-4 to TRBJ1-5; no clear D gene. V lost 6 bases, J lost 3 bases, and 12 bases lay in between. The CDR3 is made up of 14 amino acids. The CDR3 nucleotides are TGTGCCAGCAGCTTCCTGAACCTCAATCAGCCCCAGCATTTT. Translated: CASSFLNLNQPQHF.

The chain employs TRBV12-3 or TRBV12-4 and TRBJ1-3; weak D call: TRBD1 (5 bases). The CDR3 consists of 15 residues. Trimming left V 6 bases short and J 0 bases short, with 12 bases between. For the CDR3, the DNA is TGTGCCAGCAGCCGCAACAGGTTCTCTGGAAACACCATATATTTT. Protein product: CASSRNRFSGNTIYF.

There are many counts of this clonotype. This sequence joins TRBV20-1 and TRBJ2-7, with a weak D call TRBD2 (5 bases). Germline-derived CDR1 and CDR2 are DFQATT and SNEGSKA (reference sequence). V lost 2 bases and J lost 0, with 14 bases in between. The CDR3 spans 15 residues. The CDR3 loop reads CSARPGLLSSYEQYF. As DNA, the CDR3 is TGCAGTGCTAGACCCGGACTGTTGAGCTCCTACGAGCAGTACTTC.

This rearrangement joins TRBV20-1 to TRBJ2-3, with D uncertain. This CDR3 has 15 amino acids. Germline V gives CDR1 DFQATT, CDR2 SNEGSKA (reference sequence). Trimming left V 0 bases short and J 4 bases short, with 14 bases between. CDR3 nucleotides: TGCAGTGCTAGAGACTTCGTTGGACCTTCAGATACGCAGTATTTT. This translates into CSARDFVGPSDTQYF.

This chain links TRBV5-1 with TRBJ1-1; 7 bases are a match to TRBD1. Germline-derived CDR1 and CDR2 are SGHRS and YFSETQ. CDR3 length equals 14 residues. V was clipped by 4 bases and J by 3 bases; unmatched bases: 6. CDR3 residues: CASSPTGLDTEAFF. The CDR3 coding sequence is TGCGCCAGCAGCCCGACAGGGTTGGACACTGAAGCTTTCTTT.

This clonotype was picked up many times. The J gene is TRBJ2-5, the V gene TRBV27; the match to TRBD2 covers 13 bases. Unmatched junction bases numbered 5, after V lost 6 bases and J lost 1 base. CDR3 length equals 16 residues. Per the germline V gene, CDR1 is MNHEY and CDR2 is SMNVEV (reference sequence). The DNA of the CDR3 is TGTGCCAGCAGGCGACTAGCGGGGGGCAGCCAAGAGACCCAGTACTTC. Translating it yields CASRRLAGGSQETQYF.

This clonotype has a count of ten or more. The chain combines TRBV5-4 with TRBJ2-5; 9 nucleotides agree with TRBD2. Looked up from germline, CDR1 is SGHNT and CDR2 is YYREEE (reference sequence). J was trimmed by 4 bases and V by 3 bases; bases with no gene match: 7. The CDR3 has 15 amino acids. For the CDR3, the DNA is TGTGCCAGCAGCTGGGACGCGGGGGGGGGAGAGACCCAGTACTTC. Its protein product is CASSWDAGGGETQYF.

This clonotype was seen only a few times. At one boundary the junction diverges from the germline segment, which might be a read error. This sequence joins TRBV6-6 and TRBJ2-5; 8 bases are a match to TRBD2. Germline values: CDR1 MNHNY, CDR2 SVGAGI (reference sequence). The CDR3 contains 13 residues. CDR3 sequence reads: CASSYSTSGSQYF. In DNA, the CDR3 is TGTGCCAGCAGTTACTCCACTAGCGGTTCCCAATACTTC.

There are many counts of this clonotype. J is TRBJ2-1 and V is TRBV10-3; a weak D match, TRBD1 (6 bases). The CDR3 consists of 13 residues. Germline V CDR1 and CDR2: ENHRY, SYGVKD. Deletions cut 8 bases from V and 7 bases from J, with 15 bases between. This chain's CDR3 is CAIGERQGNEQFF. The CDR3 nucleotides read TGTGCCATCGGGGAACGGCAGGGGAATGAGCAGTTCTTC.

The sample holds many counts of this clonotype. The chain combines TRBV5-1 with TRBJ2-7, with D hard to call. This CDR3 contains 14 residues. CDR1 is SGHRS, CDR2 YFSETQ, per germline. V gave up 2 bases and J gave up 2 bases, with 11 bases separating them. The CDR3 DNA reads as TGCGCCAGCAGCTTCTTGGATAACACCTACGAGCAGTACTTC. As protein: CASSFLDNTYEQYF.

V gene TRBV19 combines with J gene TRBJ1-5, with D possibly TRBD1 on 5 matching bases. From germline, CDR1 is LNHDA and CDR2 SQIVND (reference sequence). Trimming pared 6 bases from V and 4 bases from J, leaving 16 bases between. The CDR3 runs 15 residues. In DNA, the CDR3 is TGTGCCAGTAGCCCCTTCCGGGACCGAAATCAGCCCCAGCATTTT. Encoded protein: CASSPFRDRNQPQHF.

V gene TRBV4-1 combines with J gene TRBJ1-4; perhaps TRBD1 as D (5 bases). V lost 4 bases, J lost 11 bases, and 20 bases lay in between. The CDR3 sequence is 15 residues long. Germline V lookup: CDR1 MGHRA, CDR2 YSYEKL. The CDR3 region is CASSPQLDSLGKLFF. In nucleotides, the CDR3 is TGCGCCAGCAGCCCCCAACTAGACAGCCTGGGTAAACTGTTTTTT.

In this sample, this clonotype turned up many times. J is TRBJ1-5 and V is TRBV4-1; 8 bases are a match to TRBD1. CDR1 MGHRA and CDR2 YSYEKL come from the germline V gene. Trimming removed 4 bases from V and 0 bases from J; junction bases left unmatched: 2. The CDR3 is 15 amino acids. CDR3 DNA: TGCGCCAGCAGCCGCGACAGGGGTAGCAATCAGCCCCAGCATTTT. This sequence encodes CASSRDRGSNQPQHF.

There are many counts of this clonotype. This sequence joins TRBV7-9 and TRBJ1-4, with 7 positions matching TRBD1. CDR1 is SEHNR and CDR2 is FQNEAQ in the germline V gene (reference sequence). V dropped 7 bases and J dropped 0; count of bases not matched to a gene: 5. The CDR3 sequence is 15 residues long. Written as DNA, the CDR3 is TGTGCCAGCAACCCGCAGGGGGCAACTAATGAAAAACTGTTTTTT. Translation: CASNPQGATNEKLFF.

V gene TRBV25-1 combines with J gene TRBJ1-1, with 7 bases that match TRBD1. The CDR3 loop spans 13 amino acids. J lost 4 bases, V lost 8 bases, and 7 bases had no gene match. Germline V gene data show CDR1 as MGHDK and CDR2 as SYGVNS. The CDR3 protein is CASLQGRGTEAFF. The CDR3 region has the DNA TGTGCCAGCCTACAGGGGAGGGGCACTGAAGCTTTCTTT.

Many counts were recorded for this clonotype. CDR3 in amino acids: CASSLNPAGGPNTQYF. The CDR3 nucleotides are TGTGCCAGCAGTTTAAATCCAGCGGGGGGGCCAAATACGCAGTATTTT. The chain combines TRBV27 with TRBJ2-3; 10 bases agree with TRBD2. The germline gives CDR1 MNHEY, CDR2 SMNVEV (reference sequence). CDR3 length: 16 amino acids. V lost 2 bases to trimming and J lost 7 bases; unmatched junction nucleotides: 9.

This clonotype appeared a few times. The chain couples TRBV29-1 to TRBJ2-3; D is tentatively TRBD1 or TRBD2 (5 bases each). Per germline, CDR1 SQVTM and CDR2 ANQGSEA. This CDR3 has 13 residues. V was cut by 7 bases and J by 1 base, with 12 bases left in between. CDR3 in amino acids: CSGRQRGTDTQYF. The CDR3 DNA is TGCAGCGGGAGACAGAGGGGCACAGATACGCAGTATTTT.

This clonotype came up many times. The genes are TRBV6-2 or TRBV6-3 and TRBJ1-5; possible D gene TRBD1, 5 bases. The germline V gene has CDR1 MNHEY and CDR2 SVGEGT. This CDR3 contains 13 residues. Trimming removed 2 bases at V and 6 bases at J, with 8 bases between. CDR3 nucleotides: TGTGCCAGCAGTTACGGGAGGGGTCAGCCCCAGCATTTT. It specifies CASSYGRGQPQHF.

This clonotype has just a few counts. The chain links TRBV30 to TRBJ2-3; D unclear. The germline gives CDR1 GTSNPN, CDR2 SVGIG (reference sequence). CDR3 length: 12 amino acids. V lost 2 bases to trimming and J lost 1 base, with 4 bases between them. The CDR3 nucleotides are TGTGCCTGGAGTCAAGGCACAGATACGCAGTATTTT. Amino acids: CAWSQGTDTQYF.

The chain links TRBV4-1 to TRBJ1-1; D uncertain. CDR1 is MGHRA, CDR2 YSYEKL, per germline. The CDR3 sequence is 14 residues long. V was pared by 1 base and J by 2 bases, with 8 bases between. The CDR3: CASSQGSSNTEAFF. The CDR3 region has the DNA TGCGCCAGCAGCCAAGGGTCCAGCAACACTGAAGCTTTCTTT.

The CDR3 DNA reads as TGTGCCAGCAGTCCCATCTACGAGAAGCAAGAGACCCAGTACTTC. Translated, it gives CASSPIYEKQETQYF. The chain employs TRBV25-1 and TRBJ2-5; no reliable D call. The CDR3 sequence is 15 residues long. Trimming shortened V by 5 bases and J by 2 bases, and 15 bases separated the two germline ends. Per the germline V gene, CDR1 is MGHDK and CDR2 is SYGVNS.

Only a few counts were recorded for this clonotype. The chain links TRBV6-6 to TRBJ2-7, with 11 bases fitting TRBD2. Trimming took 4 bases from V and 6 from J; bases not matched to a gene: 5. CDR1 and CDR2 (germline): MNHNY, SVGAGI (reference sequence). The CDR3 has 14 residues. CDR3 in amino acids: CASSFSGGASEQYF. The DNA of the CDR3 is TGTGCCAGCAGTTTTAGCGGGGGGGCCTCCGAGCAGTACTTC.

V is TRBV7-2 and J is TRBJ2-2, with 7 bases aligning to TRBD1. CDR3 length equals 16 residues. The V gene end was trimmed by 2 bases and the J gene end by 5 bases; junction bases not matched to a gene: 8. Per the germline V gene, CDR1 is SGHTA and CDR2 is FQGNSA. The CDR3 loop reads CASSLNRPGGTGELFF. In DNA, the CDR3 is TGTGCCAGCAGCTTAAATAGGCCAGGGGGAACCGGGGAGCTGTTTTTT.

This clonotype was seen many times. This chain uses TRBV29-1 with TRBJ2-3, with 8 bases identical to TRBD1. Trimming removed 1 base from V and 3 bases from J; junction bases left unmatched: 9. Per the germline V gene, CDR1 is SQVTM and CDR2 is ANQGSEA. CDR3 length equals 16 residues. The CDR3 protein is CSVEVWQGAATDTQYF. The CDR3, as DNA: TGCAGCGTTGAAGTGTGGCAGGGGGCCGCGACAGATACGCAGTATTTT.